The TCR beta chain under discussion was sequenced for a study of CD8+ T cells in alopecia areata. Study as a whole: Those treated were given oral tofacitinib at 5 to 10 mg twice daily.

Notes on the study in general: TCRs were shared less clearly across patients than in mice, possibly for HLA-related reasons.

With regard to this clone: Its antigen is unidentified.

The CDR3 length is 16 residues. The germline V gene has CDR1 SQVTM and CDR2 ANQGSEA. The junction had 8 bases not matched to a gene; V was cut back by 3 bases and J by 0 bases. After isolation, RNA underwent reverse transcription to generate cDNA as the sequencing template. Repertoires were generated with immunoSEQ multiplex PCR, while TCRdb's copy carries only in-frame clones and drops some. This sample has 150,000 to 200,000 clones, with roughly 66% found just once. V gene TRBV29-1 combines with J gene TRBJ2-3, with 8 bases identical to TRBD1. This TCR derives from a human donor with alopecia areata. Source: CD8+ T cells sorted from blood, taken at week 0. Written as DNA, the CDR3 is TGCAGCGTTGAGGAGGACAGGGATTCTAGCACAGATACGCAGTATTTT. This sequence encodes CSVEEDRDSSTDTQYF.